This T cell receptor beta chain was sequenced for a study of cytomegalovirus exposure and HLA in healthy donors. The overall study: Findings of an earlier analysis included 110 million or so unique TCR beta sequences from 190 million or so T cells. Ancestry clustering placed about four fifths of under 450 genotyped donors in the Caucasian-associated cluster.

Study results and caveats: What was likely a sequencing artifact was a cluster of highly shared sequence variants.

The CDR3 has 15 residues. Trimming cost V 4 bases and J 6 bases; bases outside gene matches: 9. Looked up from germline, CDR1 is MDHEN and CDR2 is SYDVKM. Worth noting for this clone: The antigen is unknown.

With 60 Vbeta and 13 Jbeta primers, the PCR was carried out. Produced via immunoSEQ multiplex PCR; TCRdb's table is partial and in-frame only. The sample has under 150,000 clones; approximately 68% are singletons. Sequencing used PBMCs. This receptor was identified in a man aged 25 to 40 in good health and CMV-seropositive. The chain combines TRBV28 with TRBJ1-2; TRBD1 matches 9 bases. In DNA, the CDR3 is TGTGCCAGCAGTTCATCGGGACAGGGTTTAGATGGCTACACCTTC. It codes for CASSSSGQGLDGYTF.